This T cell receptor (beta chain) was identified during a study of cytomegalovirus exposure and HLA in healthy donors. PCR employed 60 Vbeta and 13 Jbeta primers. TCRdb keeps only in-frame clones here, not all; method: immunoSEQ multiplex PCR. Of about 130,000 clones listed, roughly 70% are singletons. This CDR3 has 15 residues. The sequence was collected from a man aged 18 to 30 in good health and CMV-seropositive. V and J are TRBV21-1 and TRBJ2-1; TRBD1 is the table's D call, not checked against the DNA. TRBV21-1 is a documented pseudogene. Sequences were obtained from PBMCs. In DNA, the CDR3 is TGTGCCAGCAGCCTACGATTACAGGGTTTCAATGAGCAGTTCTTC. It encodes CASSLRLQGFNEQFF.